These T cell receptor beta chains were read from a single sample in a study of molecular identifiers for immune sequencing clone quantification. MiXCR, run by TCRdb on the PCR reads, gives a single entry per CDR3 protein. The sample contains 20,000 or so distinct CDR3 sequences, under 25% of which appear only once. The sequencing input was naive CD8+ T cells from blood, with Jurkat cell RNA spiked in. The source is a human donor in good health. Some libraries in this study had Jurkat cell RNA spiked in. Both conserved end residues are part of each CDR3. The order of the fields is V gene, J gene, CDR3 protein.

TRBV20-1	TRBJ1-1	CSATGDSGGTEAFF
TRBV5-1	TRBJ2-7	CASSPDGYEQYF
TRBV7-9	TRBJ2-7	CASSQEVMLYEQYF
TRBV5-6	TRBJ2-3	CASSLSGIVDTQYF
TRBV7-2	TRBJ2-7	CASSSPDYEQYF
TRBV6-2/TRBV6-3	TRBJ2-1	CASSYSLDYSYNEQFF
TRBV7-8	TRBJ1-5	CASSLAVLGSNQPQHF
TRBV7-2	TRBJ1-6	CASRDGSYNSPLHF
TRBV7-8	TRBJ1-5	CASSLGTGPYSNQPQHF
TRBV7-9	TRBJ2-1	CASSLRTVNYNEQFF
TRBV10-3	TRBJ2-7	CATLKTSGEIYEQYF
TRBV7-2	TRBJ2-7	CASSWGLANEQYF
TRBV29-1	TRBJ2-7	CSVEGPIRDEQYF
TRBV4-1	TRBJ1-2	CASSQQSLTF
TRBV28	TRBJ2-1	CASSRGQRYNEQFF
TRBV6-2/TRBV6-3	TRBJ2-3	CASKAGRPWGDTQYF
TRBV15	TRBJ2-1	CATSRSASGSYNEQFF
TRBV12-3/TRBV12-4	TRBJ2-2	CASSFQREFTGELFF
TRBV9	TRBJ2-3	CASSGTSGRNTQYF
TRBV7-9	TRBJ2-7	CASSSGVEGNYEQYF
TRBV10-2	TRBJ2-5	CASSVDRGRETQYF
TRBV12-3/TRBV12-4	TRBJ2-2	CASLTGGSLTGELFF
TRBV28	TRBJ2-1	CASSFRGAGVGEQFF
TRBV4-1	TRBJ2-3	CASSQHGSSSTDTQYF
TRBV21-1	TRBJ2-7	CASSKGTRPGEQYF
TRBV11-3	TRBJ2-7	CASSSGQTYEQYF
TRBV10-3	TRBJ2-2	CAIIGKTTGELFF
TRBV7-9	TRBJ1-5	CASSFGDSRVEPQHF
TRBV7-8	TRBJ2-1	CASSARDSRYNEQFF
TRBV19	TRBJ2-2	CASSRTGTTGELFF
TRBV4-3	TRBJ2-2	CASSHYVIPSQPTGELFF
TRBV6-5	TRBJ1-6	CAIGQGSSPLHF
TRBV27	TRBJ2-1	CASTRSRTPNYNEQFF
TRBV4-1	TRBJ2-5	CASSQENGEAQYF
TRBV6-1	TRBJ2-1	CASSEYQGHNEQFF
TRBV7-9	TRBJ2-2	CASSLVVLTTGELFF
TRBV9	TRBJ2-1	CASSVATGTSGPRPSYNEQFF
TRBV9	TRBJ2-7	CASSVERGPNEQYF
TRBV29-1	TRBJ2-2	CSVFSGSWNTGELFF
TRBV6-5	TRBJ2-7	CASREWSGVASYEQYF
TRBV12-3/TRBV12-4	TRBJ2-1	CASSLRFMDEQFF
TRBV4-3	TRBJ2-3	CASSQDSVETQYF
TRBV7-6	TRBJ2-1	CASSLETDGNEQFF
TRBV20-1	TRBJ2-7	CSARDYRDRGLEQYF
TRBV13	TRBJ1-1	CASSSTGGGNTEAFF
TRBV4-3	TRBJ1-2	CASSQDRGASEDGYTF
TRBV4-1	TRBJ2-1	CASSQVTRGHSYNEQFF
TRBV5-6	TRBJ2-7	CASSWPGSEAYEQYF
TRBV27	TRBJ1-1	CASSLGGLNTEAFF
TRBV6-2/TRBV6-3	TRBJ1-1	CASCVGSDTEAFF
TRBV20-1	TRBJ2-7	CSAIGEVYEQYF
TRBV4-2	TRBJ2-2	CASTSGVNTGELFF
TRBV7-6	TRBJ2-3	CASSLLGPDTQYF
TRBV15	TRBJ2-1	CATSRDLETSYNEQFF
TRBV14	TRBJ2-3	CASSQEPDAQYF
TRBV27	TRBJ2-3	CASSLTSGTATDTQYF
TRBV15	TRBJ1-4	CATSRSRDLNEKLFF